This is a list of T cell receptor beta chains from one sample in a study of immune evolution from preneoplasia to lung adenocarcinoma. The table came from immunoSEQ multiplex PCR; TCRdb's copy has only in-frame clones and leaves some out. The sample shows some 850 clones, about 81% of them seen only once. The sample was FFPE atypical adenomatous hyperplasia tissue from the lung. These receptors came from a person between 65 and 80 years old with lung adenocarcinoma. CDR3s include the opening cysteine and the closing phenylalanine or tryptophan. Fields, in order: J gene, clone size, D gene, V gene, CDR3 protein, CDR3 DNA. The D gene is left open where the match is weak. Size is stated for part of the rows, as once, few or many counts, or as a class when the clone is expanded.

J gene: TRBJ1-4; clone size: NA; D gene: NA; V gene: TRBV30; CDR3 protein: CAWSVWGVNEKLFF; CDR3 DNA: TGTGCCTGGAGTGTCTGGGGGGTTAATGAAAAACTGTTTTTT
J gene: TRBJ1-1; clone size: NA; D gene: TRBD1; V gene: TRBV4-2; CDR3 protein: CASSQQGVGGTEAFF; CDR3 DNA: TGTGCCAGCAGCCAACAGGGGGTCGGTGGCACTGAAGCTTTCTTT
J gene: TRBJ2-1; clone size: NA; D gene: NA; V gene: TRBV5-4; CDR3 protein: CASSPGGTVNYNEQFF; CDR3 DNA: TGTGCCAGCAGCCCTGGCGGGACAGTGAACTACAATGAGCAGTTCTTC
J gene: TRBJ2-5; clone size: NA; D gene: TRBD1; V gene: TRBV5-6; CDR3 protein: CASSLSGQGIPETQYF; CDR3 DNA: TGTGCCAGCAGCTTGTCGGGACAGGGTATCCCAGAGACCCAGTACTTC
J gene: TRBJ1-1; clone size: few; D gene: NA; V gene: TRBV19; CDR3 protein: CASSLPGMNTEAFF; CDR3 DNA: TGTGCCAGTAGTTTGCCAGGGATGAACACTGAAGCTTTCTTT
J gene: TRBJ1-1; clone size: NA; D gene: NA; V gene: TRBV6-5; CDR3 protein: CASSYSLGGTEAFF; CDR3 DNA: TGTGCCAGCAGTTACTCCCTTGGGGGGACTGAAGCTTTCTTT
J gene: TRBJ1-2; clone size: once; D gene: NA; V gene: TRBV6-1; CDR3 protein: CASSVSGAEGYTF; CDR3 DNA: TGTGCCAGCAGTGTTTCGGGGGCAGAAGGCTACACCTTC
J gene: TRBJ2-5; clone size: NA; D gene: NA; V gene: TRBV6-6; CDR3 protein: CASSYGSLETQYF; CDR3 DNA: TGTGCCAGCAGTTACGGCAGTTTGGAGACCCAGTACTTC
J gene: TRBJ1-1; clone size: NA; D gene: NA; V gene: TRBV11-3; CDR3 protein: CASSLELNTEAFF; CDR3 DNA: TGTGCCAGCAGCTTGGAGCTGAACACTGAAGCTTTCTTT
J gene: TRBJ2-3; clone size: NA; D gene: NA; V gene: TRBV21-1; CDR3 protein: CASSDRAPDTQYF; CDR3 DNA: TGTGCCAGCAGTGACAGGGCTCCAGATACGCAGTATTTT
J gene: TRBJ1-1; clone size: NA; D gene: NA; V gene: TRBV30; CDR3 protein: CAWRSGGYTEAFF; CDR3 DNA: TGTGCCTGGCGGTCCGGGGGCTACACTGAAGCTTTCTTT
J gene: TRBJ1-5; clone size: few; D gene: NA; V gene: TRBV2; CDR3 protein: CASSAGGVNQPQHF; CDR3 DNA: TGTGCCAGCAGCGCGGGGGGAGTCAATCAGCCCCAGCATTTT
J gene: TRBJ2-2; clone size: NA; D gene: TRBD2; V gene: TRBV7-6; CDR3 protein: CASSLKGTTTGELFF; CDR3 DNA: TGTGCCAGCAGCTTAAAAGGGACTACGACCGGGGAGCTGTTTTTT
J gene: TRBJ2-1; clone size: NA; D gene: TRBD2; V gene: TRBV2; CDR3 protein: CASSLLAGDSNEQFF; CDR3 DNA: TGTGCCAGCAGTCTTTTAGCGGGAGATAGCAATGAGCAGTTCTTC
J gene: TRBJ1-1; clone size: NA; D gene: NA; V gene: TRBV7-9; CDR3 protein: CASSWAGAREAFF; CDR3 DNA: TGTGCCAGCAGCTGGGCGGGAGCCCGAGAAGCTTTCTTT
J gene: TRBJ1-5; clone size: NA; D gene: TRBD1; V gene: TRBV7-9; CDR3 protein: CASSWGQGGSQPQHF; CDR3 DNA: TGTGCCAGCAGCTGGGGACAGGGTGGGAGTCAGCCCCAGCATTTT
J gene: TRBJ1-4; clone size: NA; D gene: NA; V gene: TRBV9; CDR3 protein: CASSVGVTANEKLFF; CDR3 DNA: TGTGCCAGCAGCGTTGGAGTTACGGCTAATGAAAAACTGTTTTTT
J gene: TRBJ2-1; clone size: NA; D gene: NA; V gene: TRBV11-2; CDR3 protein: CASSLIQGLEQFF; CDR3 DNA: TGTGCCAGCAGCTTAATTCAGGGGCTTGAGCAGTTCTTC
J gene: TRBJ2-5; clone size: NA; D gene: NA; V gene: TRBV7-8; CDR3 protein: CASSLGLKETQYF; CDR3 DNA: TGTGCCAGCAGCCTAGGACTAAAAGAGACCCAGTACTTC
J gene: TRBJ1-2; clone size: NA; D gene: TRBD1; V gene: TRBV5-6; CDR3 protein: CASSHNHGTGFGYTF; CDR3 DNA: TGTGCCAGCAGCCATAACCACGGGACAGGCTTCGGCTACACCTTC